The present T cell receptor (beta chain) was sequenced within a study of long-term antiretroviral therapy in people with HIV. Sequencing used immunoSEQ v3.0 at survey level. The table came from immunoSEQ multiplex PCR; TCRdb's copy has only in-frame clones and leaves some out. This repertoire shows some 26,000 clones, approximately 86% found once; its top ten account for around 5%. CDR3 size: 11 residues. Trimming took off 5 bases at V and 7 bases at J, with 8 bases between the two ends. CDR1 is SNHLY, CDR2 FYNNEI, per germline. The J gene is TRBJ1-1, the V gene TRBV2; D unclear. The TCR was taken from a man between 40 and 49 years old with HIV. The sample here was unsorted PBMCs, taken approximately 2.7 years after starting antiretroviral therapy. The CDR3 loop reads CASSYFGEAFF. CDR3 in DNA: TGTGCCAGCAGTTATTTTGGTGAAGCTTTCTTT.